At least ten counts were recorded for the clone carrying this TCR beta chain. What it binds is unknown. The data were obtained in a study of T cells after yellow fever vaccination. Findings and caveats of the study: Although most clonotypes did not, a small share appeared in both CD4 and CD8 compartments. Among primary-vaccination clones, most reappeared after the booster, at about 95% for CD4 and 85% to 90% for CD8.

The junction had 19 bases not matched to a gene; V was cut back by 0 bases and J by 6 bases. The CDR3 runs to 20 residues. Germline V gene sequence: CDR1 SGHAT, CDR2 FQDESV (reference sequence). UMIs were added to TCR cDNA along with a universal primer site when it was made by 5'RACE template switching. One entry per CDR3 protein results from TCRdb running MiXCR on the 5' RACE reads. The table has 150,000 to 200,000 distinct CDR3 sequences, about a tenth seen once. V usage is TRBV11-1 and J usage is TRBJ2-1, with TRBD1 identical over 8 bases. The source is a man between 18 and 35 years old who received the YFV17D yellow fever vaccine. Source: CD8+ T cells sorted from PBMCs, taken 45 days after the yellow fever booster vaccination. CDR3 sequence: CASSLAKYRGILGYGNEQFF. The DNA of the CDR3 is TGTGCCAGCAGCTTAGCTAAGTACAGGGGGATACTTGGATATGGCAATGAGCAGTTCTTC.